The rows below give T cell receptor beta chains drawn from one sample of a study of control samples from healthy donors and cancer patients. This table comes from immunoSEQ multiplex PCR, and its TCRdb copy is limited to in-frame clones, with some not included. The repertoire includes fewer than 70,000 clones, 84% of them detected once, and 2.9% sits in the top ten. The material sequenced was PBMCs. These receptors all stem from a woman between 45 and 65 years old with lung cancer. CDR3s include the opening cysteine and the closing phenylalanine or tryptophan. Fields, in order: V gene, CDR3 length, D gene, J gene, clone size, CDR3 DNA, CDR3 protein. A D gene is named only where the DNA matches it firmly. Clone sizes are given selectively: once, few, many, or a class where the clone is expanded.

TRBV7-2	14	.	TRBJ2-3	.	TGTGCCAGCAGACCGACAGCTAGCACAGATACGCAGTATTTT	CASRPTASTDTQYF
TRBV6-6	14	TRBD2	TRBJ2-1	.	TGTGCCGCTTGTAGACTAGCGGAAGGCAATGAGCAGTTCTTC	CAACRLAEGNEQFF
TRBV4-3	18	TRBD1	TRBJ2-6	.	TGCGCCAGCAGCCAAGATAGGCAGGGGGCGCTGGGGGCCAACGTCCTGACTTTC	CASSQDRQGALGANVLTF
TRBV9	15	TRBD2	TRBJ2-7	.	TGTGCCAGCAGCGTAGGTAGCGGGGCAACCTACGAGCAGTACTTC	CASSVGSGATYEQYF
TRBV27	13	.	TRBJ2-7	.	TGTGCCAGCAGTTCGGGCCCCGGGTACGAGCAGTACTTC	CASSSGPGYEQYF
TRBV11-3	16	TRBD2	TRBJ2-3	.	TGTGCCAGCAGCTTAGGAACTAGCGTTAACACAGATACGCAGTATTTT	CASSLGTSVNTDTQYF
TRBV6-4	10	.	TRBJ1-1	.	TGTGCCCAAGTGAACACTGAAGCTTTCTTT	CAQVNTEAFF
TRBV27	17	TRBD2	TRBJ2-1	.	TGTGCCAGCAGTCCGCTCCCCCTAGCGGGGGGGCCGACTGAGCAGTTCTTC	CASSPLPLAGGPTEQFF
TRBV4-3	15	.	TRBJ1-1	few	TGCGCCAGCAGCCAAGATGTTACTCTGAACACTGAAGCTTTCTTT	CASSQDVTLNTEAFF
TRBV6-5	12	TRBD1	TRBJ1-2	.	TGTGCCAGCAGCAGGGGGAGTCGAGGCTACACCTTC	CASSRGSRGYTF
TRBV7-8	16	TRBD1	TRBJ1-5	once	TGTGCCAGCAGCTTCCCCGCGACAGGGGGCAATCAGCCCCAGCATTTT	CASSFPATGGNQPQHF
TRBV19	15	.	TRBJ1-5	.	TGTGCCAGTAGTATAGACGACGGGGAGGGTCAGCCCCAGCATTTT	CASSIDDGEGQPQHF
TRBV6-6	14	.	TRBJ2-3	.	TGTGCCAGCAGTCAAAGGTCCGGACGCCTAATGCAGTATTTT	CASSQRSGRLMQYF
TRBV18	15	.	TRBJ1-3	few	TGTGCCAGCTCACCAGACGGATACTCTGGAAACACCATATATTTT	CASSPDGYSGNTIYF
TRBV5-4	15	.	TRBJ1-1	.	TGTGCCAGCAGCTTGCCCTCGTTGAGGGACACTGAAGCTTTCTTT	CASSLPSLRDTEAFF
TRBV9	16	.	TRBJ1-3	.	TGTGCCAGCAGCGCTAGCGGGGGGGGAGCTGGAAACACCATATATTTT	CASSASGGGAGNTIYF
TRBV10-3	13	TRBD1	TRBJ2-1	.	TGTGCCATCAGAGGGGACAGAAACAATGAGCAGTTCTTC	CAIRGDRNNEQFF
TRBV5-6	16	.	TRBJ1-6	.	TGTGCCAGCAGCTTAAAAAGAGGCAGGGAGGATTCACCCCTCCACTTT	CASSLKRGREDSPLHF
TRBV18	15	.	TRBJ1-2	once	TGTGCCAGCTCACCACAAGGGACAACGAACTATGGCTACACCTTC	CASSPQGTTNYGYTF
TRBV12-3/TRBV12-4	13	.	TRBJ1-2	.	TGTGCCAGCAGTTTAGAACCTGCGCGGGGCTACACCTTC	CASSLEPARGYTF
TRBV4-3	18	.	TRBJ2-7	.	TGCGCCAGCAGCCCCGCTTATAGTCGGGACGGATTCTCCTACGAGCAGTACTTC	CASSPAYSRDGFSYEQYF
TRBV21-1	20	.	TRBJ2-5	.	TGTGCCAGCAGCTCAAAAGGGGTTGGGGTCCTACAGGGTAGGGAAGAGACCCAGTACTTC	CASSSKGVGVLQGREETQYF
TRBV5-1	13	TRBD1	TRBJ2-1	.	TGCGCCAGCAGCTTGGACAGGGGCAATGAGCAGTTCTTC	CASSLDRGNEQFF
TRBV5-6	13	.	TRBJ1-1	.	TGTGCCAGCAGCTTGGGAAGGAACACTGAAGCTTTCTTT	CASSLGRNTEAFF
TRBV7-2	16	.	TRBJ2-5	.	TGTGCCAGCAGCTTGAGCGTATTAGGGATTGGGGAGACCCAGTACTTC	CASSLSVLGIGETQYF
TRBV18	18	TRBD2	TRBJ2-3	.	TGTGCCAGCTCACCACAGAATCTAGCGGGGGGGAAGACAGATACGCAGTATTTT	CASSPQNLAGGKTDTQYF
TRBV9	13	.	TRBJ2-1	.	TGTGCCAGCAGCGTAGAACCGCCCAATGAGCAGTTCTTC	CASSVEPPNEQFF
TRBV28	13	.	TRBJ1-1	.	TGTGCCAGCACCCGCGGAGGTGGCACTGAAGCTTTCTTT	CASTRGGGTEAFF
TRBV7-2	15	.	TRBJ1-2	.	TGTGCCAGCAGCTTAGACGTTAACCCTAACTATGGCTACACCTTC	CASSLDVNPNYGYTF
TRBV19	14	.	TRBJ1-1	.	TGTGCCAGTAGTGCCCCCGGGACAACGAATAGAGCTTTCTTT	CASSAPGTTNRAFF
TRBV7-3	15	.	TRBJ1-2	.	TGTGCCAGCAGCAAACAGGCGGGAGGAAACTATGGCTACACCTTC	CASSKQAGGNYGYTF
TRBV24-1	16	TRBD1	TRBJ2-3	.	TGTGCCACCAGTGATTTGCGGGACAGGGTCACAGATACGCAGTATTTT	CATSDLRDRVTDTQYF
TRBV6-5	14	TRBD1	TRBJ2-7	.	TGTGCCAGCACCGACCGGGACAGGGGGCTCGAGCAGTACTTC	CASTDRDRGLEQYF
TRBV27	11	.	TRBJ2-3	.	TGTGCCAGCAGTTTAGCAGATACGCAGTATTTT	CASSLADTQYF
TRBV6-5	15	TRBD1	TRBJ1-4	.	TGTGCCAGCAGAGGGACAGACGCAACTAATGAAAAACTGTTTTTT	CASRGTDATNEKLFF
TRBV11-3	12	.	TRBJ1-1	once	TGTGCCAGCAGCTTAGTGGATGGGGCAGCTTTCTTT	CASSLVDGAAFF
TRBV4-1	14	.	TRBJ1-1	.	TGCGCCAGCAGCCAAGATCCCCTGAACACTGAAGCTTTCTTT	CASSQDPLNTEAFF
TRBV6-1	13	.	TRBJ2-7	.	TGTGCCAGCAGTGAAATGATCCGGTACGAGCAGTACTTC	CASSEMIRYEQYF
TRBV10-3	15	.	TRBJ2-2	few	TGTGCCATCAGTGAGGGGAACAGGCGGACCGGGGAGCTGTTTTTT	CAISEGNRRTGELFF
TRBV5-5	15	.	TRBJ2-7	.	TGTGCCAGCAGCTTGGTATATGGCGGAACCTACGAGCAGTACTTC	CASSLVYGGTYEQYF
TRBV7-9	16	.	TRBJ2-2	.	TGTGCCAGCAGCTTAGCGGTTAACAGTAAGACCGGGGAGCTGTTTTTT	CASSLAVNSKTGELFF
TRBV4-3	15	.	TRBJ2-7	few	TGCGCCAGCAGCCAAGATCGAGGTCCTGGCTACGAGCAGTACTTC	CASSQDRGPGYEQYF
TRBV19	15	TRBD1	TRBJ1-2	.	TGTGCCAGTAGTCCCCAACTACAGGGGTCCGGCGGCTACACCTTC	CASSPQLQGSGGYTF
TRBV4-1	17	.	TRBJ1-6	.	TGCGCCAGCAGCCAAGCCCCCAAGACAATCACTAATTCACCCCTCCACTTT	CASSQAPKTITNSPLHF
TRBV7-9	14	.	TRBJ1-1	.	TGTGCCAGCAGCTTTCTTCTCCTCGACACTGAAGCTTTCTTT	CASSFLLLDTEAFF